These T cell receptor beta chains were read from a single sample in a study of T-cell memory formation after mild COVID-19. TCRdb reprocessed the 5' RACE reads via MiXCR and lists one record per CDR3 protein. Here the sample spans 400,000 to 500,000 distinct CDR3 sequences, about 19% being singletons. The specimen sequenced was PBMCs or a T cell subset sorted from them (not recorded which). These receptors all stem from an adult woman who had mild COVID-19 (a few samples of this study predate the infection). Cell type and time point are not known. Both conserved end residues are part of each CDR3. The order of the fields is clone size, J gene, D gene, V gene, CDR3 DNA, CDR3 protein. A D gene is named only where the DNA matches it firmly. The size field is filled for only some rows; it gives once, few, many or a size class.

.,TRBJ1-1,.,TRBV20-1,TGCAGTGCTAGGAGGCAACGCGTGATGAACACTGAAGCTTTCTTT,CSARRQRVMNTEAFF
few,TRBJ2-2,.,TRBV4-2,TGTGCCAGCAGCCAAGAAAGATCCGGGGAGCTGTTTTTT,CASSQERSGELFF
few,TRBJ1-2,TRBD1,TRBV7-9,TGTGCCAGCAGCTTAGCCGGGACAGTCTATGGCTACACCTTC,CASSLAGTVYGYTF
few,TRBJ1-1,TRBD1,TRBV7-9,TGTGCCAGCAGCCCGCGGCAGGGGGCTTTTTACACTGAAGCTTTCTTT,CASSPRQGAFYTEAFF
.,TRBJ1-1,.,TRBV6-1,TGTGCCAGCAGGGGTCTTAATGGACAGTTGGGCACTGAAGCTTTCTTT,CASRGLNGQLGTEAFF
few,TRBJ1-4,TRBD1,TRBV11-1,TGTGCCAGCAGCATCGGGACAGGGGAGGAAAAACTGTTTTTT,CASSIGTGEEKLFF
.,TRBJ2-3,TRBD1,TRBV10-3,TGTGCCATCAGTGGAGGGACAGGGGATTCGCGGACAGATACGCAGTATTTT,CAISGGTGDSRTDTQYF
few,TRBJ2-1,TRBD2,TRBV30,TGTGCCTGGACCTCGGCCATCGGGACTATGGGGCAGTTCTTC,CAWTSAIGTMGQFF
once,TRBJ2-1,TRBD2,TRBV15,TGTGCCACCGGCGATTCCCTAGCGGGATTATACAATGAGCAGTTCTTC,CATGDSLAGLYNEQFF
.,TRBJ2-4,TRBD2,TRBV28,TGTGCCAGCAGTTTACCTTGGTCCCTAGCGGGAGAGAACATTCAGTACTTC,CASSLPWSLAGENIQYF